What follows is one TCR beta chain and its context. What it recognizes is unknown. The data were taken from a study of T cells expressing NK-cell markers. Study-wide background: Repertoires of TCR beta were obtained from T cells sorted as CD3+CD56+NKG2C+, CD3+CD56+NKG2C- and CD3+CD56-NKG2C+. Among eight sequenced donors, seven carried HCMV seropositivity while one was seronegative. General study findings and limits: Dominant NKG2C+ clonotypes accounted for 1.0-7.0% of CD8+ T cells in 5 to 7 donors.

This CDR3 region has 14 residues. Germline lookup yields CDR1 MNHEY and CDR2 SMNVEV (reference sequence). For each CDR3 protein, TCRdb gives one entry from its re-call of the 5' RACE reads, without DNA. The table for this sample gives 450,000 to 600,000 distinct CDR3 sequences. V is TRBV27 and J is TRBJ2-2. The sequence came from a man between 18 and 29 years old in good health. The sequencing input was blood T cells: a sorted CD56 or NKG2C T cell subset, CD4+ or CD8+ T cells, or bulk PBMC T cells (not recorded which). Here the CDR3 reads CASSLGFGTGELFF.